These T cell receptor beta chains were read from a single sample in a study of preoperative IRX-2 immunotherapy in early breast cancer. Method: immunoSEQ multiplex PCR; TCRdb's copy keeps in-frame clones and lacks some. The sample yields roughly 93,000 clones, about nine tenths seen once. The sample consisted of tumor tissue, taken after IRX-2 immunotherapy. The receptors were sampled from a human donor with breast cancer. CDR3s include the opening cysteine and the closing phenylalanine or tryptophan. A D gene is named only where the DNA matches it firmly. Part of the rows lack a size; the others show once, few, many or a class for expanded clones.

D gene	clone size	V gene	J gene	CDR3 protein	CDR3 DNA
NA	NA	TRBV5-1	TRBJ2-5	CASSFTGTYQETQYF	TGCGCCAGCAGCTTTACCGGGACATACCAAGAGACCCAGTACTTC
TRBD1	NA	TRBV6-4	TRBJ2-1	CASSRTGTGANEQFF	TGTGCCAGCAGCCGTACCGGGACAGGGGCCAATGAGCAGTTCTTC
TRBD1	NA	TRBV29-1	TRBJ2-1	CSVGGQFSYNEQFF	TGCAGCGTTGGGGGACAGTTCTCCTACAATGAGCAGTTCTTC
TRBD1	NA	TRBV5-1	TRBJ1-5	CASSSTGGRNQPQHF	TGCGCCAGCAGCTCGACAGGGGGTCGGAATCAGCCCCAGCATTTT
NA	few	TRBV6-8	TRBJ1-5	CASRGGRKQPQHF	TGTGCCAGCAGGGGCGGGCGGAAACAGCCCCAGCATTTT
TRBD1	NA	TRBV10-2	TRBJ1-4	CASGADRGLEKLFF	TGCGCCAGCGGAGCGGACAGGGGGCTTGAGAAACTGTTTTTT
NA	many	TRBV11-3	TRBJ1-3	CASSLSTASDTIYF	TGTGCCAGCAGCCTATCGACTGCGTCGGACACCATATATTTT
TRBD1	NA	TRBV5-1	TRBJ1-4	CASSQGTGANEKLFF	TGCGCCAGCAGCCAGGGGACAGGGGCTAATGAAAAACTGTTTTTT
TRBD1	NA	TRBV19	TRBJ1-1	CASSMGAYRGRNTEAFF	TGTGCCAGTAGTATGGGGGCATACAGGGGGAGGAACACTGAAGCTTTCTTT
TRBD2	NA	TRBV6-8	TRBJ2-3	CASRRTSGAGGTQYF	TGTGCCAGCAGGAGGACTAGCGGCGCCGGAGGAACGCAGTATTTT
TRBD1	NA	TRBV19	TRBJ2-3	CASSMGTATDTQYF	TGTGCCAGTAGTATGGGGACAGCTACAGATACGCAGTATTTT
TRBD1	NA	TRBV5-1	TRBJ1-2	CASSSTGDPGHGYTF	TGCGCCAGCAGCTCCACAGGGGACCCGGGGCATGGCTACACCTTC
TRBD1	NA	TRBV28	TRBJ2-7	CASRGPGQGENEQYF	TGTGCCAGCCGGGGGCCGGGACAGGGAGAAAACGAGCAGTACTTC
NA	few	TRBV28	TRBJ2-2	CASSSSSRPNTGELFF	TGTGCCAGCAGTTCCTCGTCCCGCCCGAACACCGGGGAGCTGTTTTTT
NA	NA	TRBV12-5	TRBJ2-2	CASGLPLGGGGELFF	TGTGCTAGTGGTTTGCCCCTGGGGGGTGGCGGGGAGCTGTTTTTT
TRBD1	NA	TRBV18	TRBJ1-5	CASSPNADRRQPQHF	TGTGCCAGCTCACCAAACGCGGACAGGCGTCAGCCCCAGCATTTT
TRBD1	NA	TRBV10-1	TRBJ2-5	CASSEGTGQETQYF	TGCGCCAGCAGTGAGGGGACAGGACAAGAGACCCAGTACTTC